Sequencing of this T cell receptor beta chain was carried out in a study of beta chain features in type 1 diabetes (dated by TCRdb to between 2018 and 2020). Regarding the study in general: Mean age, gender distribution, total cell number and subset yield were not different between patients and healthy donors. A total of 85 million to 110 million sorted cells were examined across all samples, and RNA yield correlated strongly with the number of cells per subset. In the study, recently diagnosed type 1 diabetes patients and matched healthy donors were compared on the TCRB repertoires of their sorted circulating CD4+ T cell subsets. Naive and central memory subsets were obtained from all 30 or so donors, but regulatory and stem cell-like memory subsets were isolated from only 8 patients and roughly 8 healthy donors. Study-wide findings and limitations: Because cDNA was sequenced instead of genomic DNA, highly expressing activated cells could be over-represented, though the groups showed no difference in activation or CD3 levels. Type 1 diabetes patients showed a moderate but significant shortening of TCRB CDR3 length in all four CD4+ subsets. At VDJ recombination sites, type 1 diabetes patients had fewer insertions and more deleted nucleotides, which implies abnormalities in thymic rearrangement. Because the HLA sub-analyses included only small numbers of individuals, any influence of HLA type on TCRB rearrangement was left unresolved. Naive, central memory and regulatory TCRB repertoires appeared to be more alike among patients than among healthy donors. Shorter templates might have been favored by PCR, but patient and control samples were amplified and corrected together, so both groups would have been affected equally by any skew.

CDR1 and CDR2 were assigned from the germline V gene as SGDLS and YYNGEE. The V and J ends are trimmed by 0 bases and 4 bases, leaving 7 bases between them. The CDR3 sequence holds 13 residues, the cysteine and phenylalanine included. Only CDR3 DNA is held: 39 bases, read in frame from base 1. All of the isolated RNA was reverse transcribed with the High Capacity cDNA Reverse Transcription Kit, so expressed TCRB transcripts were sequenced. Naive, central memory and regulatory T cell samples underwent deep immunoSEQ sequencing, averaging approximately 3.5 million total reads per sample. Sorted cells were lysed in RLT buffer and RNA was extracted with DNase-treated RNeasy Micro or Mini kits, depending on cell number. Each cell subset was processed on its own to prevent cross-contamination, while patient and healthy donor samples were processed together. The immunoSEQ multiplex PCR was used to amplify TCRB sequences from cDNA, yielding 87-bp fragments that span the CDR3 region. The amplicons were sequenced using the Illumina HiSeq platform. The study's own analysis went as follows. Synthetic template baselines were used to correct PCR bias computationally, reads within Hamming distance 2 were collapsed, and singletons that could not be merged were discarded. Reads were aligned against IMGT so that V, D and J genes, CDR3 length and insertions or deletions at six rearrangement sites could be assigned. Within each subset, clonotype counts were normalized to sorted cell number, and only after that were true diversity and Gini coefficients computed with the tcR R package. The overlap coefficient, calculated on TCRB nucleotide sequences, was used to quantify repertoire sharing. TCRdb obtained this table from immuneACCESS and retained in-frame rearrangements with V and J assigned. These tables miss some clones; where compared with another copy, unresolved V genes account for less than half of the shortfall, and the remainder is unexplained. V and J calls and clone size are those listed in that table; D and trimming were worked out from the DNA. The sample has 120,000 to 150,000 clones on record, less than 10% of them singletons. The top ten clonotypes cover less than 0.85% of the sample.

Each donor gave one peripheral blood draw, about 110 mL on average, collected into heparinised tubes. A BD FACSAria II was used to sort naive, central memory, regulatory and stem cell-like memory CD4+ T cells with a panel that included CD45RO, CCR7, CD25, CD127, CD95 and CD27. A purity above 98% was achieved for all sorted populations. PBMCs were isolated right away by Lymphoprep density gradient centrifugation and were stained directly, without culture. So that batch effects would be minimized, each experiment stained and sorted samples in pairs, pairing one healthy donor with one patient. This clone was counted only a few times. Its binding antigen is unknown. No qualities accompany the bases; no much larger clone lies one base away.

The sequence came from a middle-aged woman in good health. Here the chain combines TRBV9 and TRBJ2-5; no D gene can be assigned with confidence. Source material: central memory CD4+ T cells from blood. The CDR3 reads CASSVDSGETQYF. DNA sequence: TGTGCCAGCAGCGTAGATTCGGGAGAGACCCAGTACTTC.